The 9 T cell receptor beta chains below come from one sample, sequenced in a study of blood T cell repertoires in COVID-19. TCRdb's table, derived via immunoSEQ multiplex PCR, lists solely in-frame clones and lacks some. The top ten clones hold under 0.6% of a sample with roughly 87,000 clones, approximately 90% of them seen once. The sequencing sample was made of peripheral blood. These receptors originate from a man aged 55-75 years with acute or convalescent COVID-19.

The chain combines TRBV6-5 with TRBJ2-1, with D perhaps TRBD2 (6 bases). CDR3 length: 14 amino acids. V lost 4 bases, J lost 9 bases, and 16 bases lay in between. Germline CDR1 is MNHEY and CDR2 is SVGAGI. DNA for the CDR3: TGTGCCAGCAGTTGGGACTTCTACCAGGGTGAGCAGTTCTTC. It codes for CASSWDFYQGEQFF.

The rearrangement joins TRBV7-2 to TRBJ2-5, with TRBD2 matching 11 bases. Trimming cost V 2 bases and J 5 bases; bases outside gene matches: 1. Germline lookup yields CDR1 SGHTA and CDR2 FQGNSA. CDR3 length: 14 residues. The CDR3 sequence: CASSLIAGGETQYF. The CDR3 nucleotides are TGTGCCAGCAGCTTAATAGCGGGGGGGGAGACCCAGTACTTC.

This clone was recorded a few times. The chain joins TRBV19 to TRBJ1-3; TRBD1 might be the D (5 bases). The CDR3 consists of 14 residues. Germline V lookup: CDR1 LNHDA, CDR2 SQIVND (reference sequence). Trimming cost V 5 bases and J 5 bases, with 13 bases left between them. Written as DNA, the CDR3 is TGTGCCAGTAGTGACGACAGCGCAAGAAACACCATATATTTT. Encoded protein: CASSDDSARNTIYF.

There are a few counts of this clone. CDR3 in DNA: TGTGCCAGCAGTGACAGGGGTCTCGAGCAGTACTTC. It encodes CASSDRGLEQYF. The chain carries TRBV7-3 and TRBJ2-7; 8 bases line up with TRBD1. Germline V CDR1 and CDR2: SGHTA, FQGTGA. The V gene end was trimmed by 6 bases and the J gene end by 6 bases; junction bases not matched to a gene: 4. This CDR3 has 12 residues.

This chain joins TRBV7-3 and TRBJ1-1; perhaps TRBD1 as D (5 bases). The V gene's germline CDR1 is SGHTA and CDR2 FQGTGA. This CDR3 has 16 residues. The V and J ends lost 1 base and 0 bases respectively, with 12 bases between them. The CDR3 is CASSLIRGEVNTEAFF. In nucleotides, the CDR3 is TGTGCCAGCAGCTTAATTCGGGGGGAGGTGAACACTGAAGCTTTCTTT.

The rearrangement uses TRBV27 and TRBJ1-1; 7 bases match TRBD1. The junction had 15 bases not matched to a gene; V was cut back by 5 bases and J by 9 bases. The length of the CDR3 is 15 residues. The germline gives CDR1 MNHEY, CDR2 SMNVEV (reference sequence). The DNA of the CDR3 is TGTGCCAGCAGTATAAGGTCGGACAGGCGTGGGAAAGCTTTCTTT. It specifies CASSIRSDRRGKAFF.

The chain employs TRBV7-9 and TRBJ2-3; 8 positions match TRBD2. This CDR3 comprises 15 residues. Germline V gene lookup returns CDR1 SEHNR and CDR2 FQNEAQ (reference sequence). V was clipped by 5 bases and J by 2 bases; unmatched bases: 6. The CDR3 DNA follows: TGTGCCAGCAGCCCACGGGAGGGCCCCACAGATACGCAGTATTTT. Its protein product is CASSPREGPTDTQYF.

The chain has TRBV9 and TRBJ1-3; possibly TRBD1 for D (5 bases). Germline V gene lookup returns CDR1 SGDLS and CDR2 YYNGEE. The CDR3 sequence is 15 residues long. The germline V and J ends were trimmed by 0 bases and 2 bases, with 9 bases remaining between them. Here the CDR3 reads CASSVASGTGNTIYF. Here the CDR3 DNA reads TGTGCCAGCAGCGTAGCTTCAGGGACTGGAAACACCATATATTTT.

The CDR3 loop reads CASSSGTRAGGPSEQFF. Written as DNA, the CDR3 is TGTGCCAGCAGCTCCGGAACGCGCGCGGGGGGGCCGAGTGAGCAGTTCTTC. The chain has TRBV7-6 and TRBJ2-1; 9 bases map to TRBD2. V shed 4 bases and J 9 bases; nucleotides not matched to a gene: 16. The V gene's germline CDR1 is SGHVS and CDR2 FNYEAQ. The CDR3 loop spans 17 amino acids.